What follows are 31 T cell receptor beta chains derived from one specimen sequenced in a study of blood T cell repertoires in COVID-19. The data were produced by immunoSEQ multiplex PCR, yet TCRdb's version contains in-frame clones alone and is incomplete. The profile covers about 170,000 clones, with 75% to 90% appearing a single time and about 0.8% taken by the ten largest. The sample was PBMCs or T cells enriched from blood (not recorded which). The receptors derive from a woman between 18 and 29 years old who had recovered from COVID-19.

V usage is TRBV20-1 and J usage is TRBJ1-6; perhaps TRBD1 as D (6 bases). V lost 3 bases and J lost 6, with 9 bases in between. Germline assignment: CDR1 DFQATT and CDR2 SNEGSKA (reference sequence). This CDR3 has 13 residues. The CDR3 nucleotides are TGCAGTGCTAGTGGGGGCGGTAATTCACCCCTCCACTTT. Protein product: CSASGGGNSPLHF.

Of note for this clone: This sample also contains other DNA sequences that code for the same CDR3. The V gene is TRBV7-8, the J gene TRBJ2-7; 8 bases fit TRBD1. Germline assignment: CDR1 SGHVS and CDR2 FQNEAQ. The CDR3 runs 13 residues. The V gene end was trimmed by 3 bases and the J gene end by 3 bases; junction bases not matched to a gene: 1. The CDR3 is CASSFGQGYEQYF. The CDR3 nucleotides read TGTGCCAGCAGCTTCGGACAGGGCTACGAGCAGTACTTC.

This clone was counted a single time. The chain couples TRBV19 to TRBJ1-1; D possibly corresponds to TRBD1 (5 bases). The CDR3 runs to 13 residues. Trimming took off 5 bases at V and 6 bases at J, with 13 bases between the two ends. Germline CDR1 LNHDA, CDR2 SQIVND (reference sequence). For the CDR3, the DNA is TGTGCCAGTAGTGTTGCAGGGAAGTCTGAAGCTTTCTTT. Its translation: CASSVAGKSEAFF. The complete variable domain, with remaining parts taken from reference TRBV19 and TRBJ1-1, reads DGGITQSPKYLFRKEGQNVTLSCEQNLNHDAMYWYRQDPGQGLRLIYYSQIVNDFQKGDIAEGYSVSREKKESFPLTVTSAQKNPTAFYLCASSVAGKSEAFFGQGTRLTVV.

This sequence joins TRBV6-1 and TRBJ1-4; D may be TRBD1 (6 bases). This CDR3 has 16 residues. Germline-derived CDR1 and CDR2 are MNHNS and SASEGT. V shed 2 bases and J shed 0 bases, with 10 bases lying between them. The CDR3 sequence: CASSELAGATNEKLFF. As DNA, the CDR3 is TGTGCCAGCAGTGAATTGGCAGGGGCAACTAATGAAAAACTGTTTTTT.

The chain uses TRBV18 and TRBJ2-6; D is unclear. CDR3 size: 16 residues. Trimming shortened V by 1 base and J by 0 bases, and 7 bases separated the two germline ends. Germline V gene lookup returns CDR1 KGHSH and CDR2 LQKENI. DNA for the CDR3: TGTGCCAGCTCACCACTCTCTAGCTCTGGGGCCAACGTCCTGACTTTC. This gives the protein CASSPLSSSGANVLTF.

V is TRBV19 and J is TRBJ1-4, with TRBD1 matching over 8 bases. Germline V gives CDR1 LNHDA, CDR2 SQIVND (reference sequence). This CDR3 is 16 amino acids long. After removal of 4 bases from V and 5 bases from J, the junction contained 9 bases not matched to a gene. This CDR3 is CASSTLQGAVNEKLFF. The CDR3 DNA sequence: TGTGCCAGTAGTACTCTCCAGGGGGCAGTGAATGAAAAACTGTTTTTT.

The chain joins TRBV27 to TRBJ2-1; 9 positions match TRBD2. Germline V lookup: CDR1 MNHEY, CDR2 SMNVEV (reference sequence). Trimming at V came to 2 bases and at J to 6 bases, leaving 2 bases not matched to a gene. CDR3 length: 14 amino acids. In DNA, the CDR3 is TGTGCCAGCAGTTTACTAGCGGGACGCAATGAGCAGTTCTTC. Protein: CASSLLAGRNEQFF.

This sequence joins TRBV4-1 and TRBJ2-7, with TRBD1 as a possible D gene (5 bases). The CDR3 totals 16 residues. With 1 base removed from V and 3 bases from J, the gap between germline ends came to 16 bases. Looked up from germline, CDR1 is MGHRA and CDR2 is YSYEKL. The CDR3 region is CASSQVLSQAHYEQYF. In DNA, the CDR3 is TGCGCCAGCAGCCAAGTATTATCACAGGCTCACTACGAGCAGTACTTC.

The chain employs TRBV4-3 and TRBJ2-1, with TRBD2 matching 8 bases. The V gene end was trimmed by 0 bases and the J gene end by 4 bases; junction bases not matched to a gene: 14. CDR3 length equals 19 residues. CDR1 and CDR2 from the germline V gene are LGHNA and YSLEER. The CDR3 nucleotides are TGCGCCAGCAGCCAAGATCCAGGGATGGAAACTAGCGGTTACAATGAGCAGTTCTTC. It encodes CASSQDPGMETSGYNEQFF.

The J gene is TRBJ2-7, the V gene TRBV5-4; 7 positions match TRBD1. Trimming at V came to 7 bases and at J to 5 bases, leaving 6 bases not matched to a gene. Germline CDR1 SGHNT, CDR2 YYREEE (reference sequence). The CDR3 is made up of 12 amino acids. This CDR3 reads CASHTDRNEQYF. DNA for the CDR3: TGTGCCAGCCACACGGACAGGAACGAGCAGTACTTC.

The V and J genes are TRBV18 and TRBJ2-2; TRBD2 matches at 10 bases. The CDR3 has 15 residues. Germline CDR1 reads KGHSH; CDR2 reads LQKENI. V gave up 8 bases and J gave up 0 bases; unmatched junction bases: 3. CDR3 loop: CASHTSGANTGELFF. CDR3 nucleotide sequence: TGTGCCAGCCACACTAGCGGGGCGAACACCGGGGAGCTGTTTTTT.

DNA of the CDR3: TGTGCCAGCAGTGCCATGACAGGAGGTGAGCAGTACTTC. Its translation is CASSAMTGGEQYF. This chain links TRBV6-4 with TRBJ2-7; the D gene is possibly TRBD1 (6 bases). Germline loops: CDR1 MRHNA, CDR2 SNTAGT. V lost 4 bases and J lost 7, with 14 bases in between. The CDR3 runs 13 residues.

This chain links TRBV28 with TRBJ1-2; 8 bases align to TRBD1. This CDR3 comprises 15 residues. J lost 10 bases, V lost 2 bases, and 12 bases had no gene match. CDR1 and CDR2 (germline): MDHEN, SYDVKM. The CDR3 nucleotides read TGTGCCAGCAGTTTAGCAGGGGGCGCATTGATCGACTACACCTTC. This encodes CASSLAGGALIDYTF.

CDR3 coding DNA: TGTGCCAGCAGCCCAACGGCGGGACGGGAGACAGATACGCAGTATTTT. Translated, it gives CASSPTAGRETDTQYF. The chain recombines TRBV11-1 with TRBJ2-3; weak D call: TRBD2 (6 bases). This CDR3 is built from 16 residues. Germline V lookup: CDR1 SGHAT, CDR2 FQDESV (reference sequence). V was cut by 5 bases and J by 3 bases, with 18 bases left in between. Supplemented by reference TRBV11-1 and TRBJ2-3, the full variable domain reads EAEVAQSPRYKITEKSQAVAFWCDPISGHATLYWYRQILGQGPELLVQFQDESVVDDSQLPKDRFSAERLKGVDSTLKIQPAELGDSAMYLCASSPTAGRETDTQYFGPGTRLTVL.

The chain uses TRBV27 and TRBJ2-1, with D unclear. CDR3 length equals 15 residues. Trimming pared 6 bases from V and 3 bases from J, leaving 15 bases between. Looked up from germline, CDR1 is MNHEY and CDR2 is SMNVEV (reference sequence). CDR3 coding DNA: TGTGCCAGCAGCAACAGACCAGCTCGCTACAATGAGCAGTTCTTC. This translates into CASSNRPARYNEQFF.

This chain uses TRBV9 with TRBJ2-1, with a possible D match to TRBD2 (5 bases). The CDR3 consists of 14 residues. CDR1 and CDR2 from the germline V gene are SGDLS and YYNGEE. V was cut by 3 bases and J by 10 bases, with 17 bases left in between. The CDR3 reads CASSARVAGGEQFF. DNA for the CDR3: TGTGCCAGCAGCGCCCGAGTGGCGGGCGGGGAGCAGTTCTTC. Together with reference TRBV9 and TRBJ2-1, the CDR3 gives the full variable domain: DSGVTQTPKHLITATGQRVTLRCSPRSGDLSVYWYQQSLDQGLQFLIQYYNGEERAKGNILERFSAQQFPDLHSELNLSSLELGDSALYFCASSARVAGGEQFFGPGTRLTVL.

The rearrangement uses TRBV27 and TRBJ2-7; perhaps TRBD2 as D (6 bases). Between the trimmed V and J ends, which lost 5 bases and 1 base, there was a span of 9 bases. The CDR3 covers 13 residues. Germline V gene data show CDR1 as MNHEY and CDR2 as SMNVEV (reference sequence). The CDR3 nucleotides read TGTGCCAGCAGTCTAGGGACTTCCTACGAGCAGTACTTC. It codes for CASSLGTSYEQYF.

This sequence joins TRBV6-9 and TRBJ2-7; a possible D gene is TRBD1 (6 bases). Germline lookup yields CDR1 MNHGY and CDR2 SVAAGI. This CDR3 spans 16 amino acids. V lost 2 bases, J lost 5 bases, and 19 bases lay in between. CDR3 loop: CASSYGQGPLRDEQYF. In DNA form, the CDR3 reads TGTGCCAGCAGTTATGGGCAGGGGCCCCTTAGGGACGAGCAGTACTTC.

This chain uses TRBV5-1 with TRBJ2-1, with a possible D match to TRBD1 (5 bases). With 0 bases removed from V and 7 bases from J, the gap between germline ends came to 8 bases. The germline gives CDR1 SGHRS, CDR2 YFSETQ. The CDR3 spans 13 residues. This chain's CDR3 is CASSLEGRNEQFF. The CDR3 bases are TGCGCCAGCAGCTTGGAGGGGCGGAATGAGCAGTTCTTC.

V usage is TRBV27 and J usage is TRBJ2-1; 7 nucleotides line up with TRBD2. The germline V gene encodes CDR1 MNHEY and CDR2 SMNVEV (reference sequence). The junction had 7 bases not matched to a gene; V was cut back by 3 bases and J by 2 bases. The CDR3 runs to 16 residues. CDR3 residues: CASSLRTRFAYNEQFF. In nucleotides, the CDR3 is TGTGCCAGCAGTTTGAGGACTAGATTCGCCTACAATGAGCAGTTCTTC.

The chain uses TRBV11-2 and TRBJ2-1, with 9 bases matching TRBD2. With V trimmed by 0 bases and J by 6 bases, 3 bases remained unmatched. Germline V gives CDR1 SGHAT, CDR2 FQNNGV. The CDR3 consists of 15 residues. The CDR3 reads CASSLDGLASNEQFF. The CDR3 bases are TGTGCCAGCAGCTTAGACGGACTAGCGTCCAATGAGCAGTTCTTC.

This clone showed up just once. This chain links TRBV6-1 with TRBJ2-6; weak D call: TRBD1 (5 bases). The ends were cut back, 4 bases at V and 0 bases at J, with 16 bases in the middle. Germline values: CDR1 MNHNS, CDR2 SASEGT. CDR3 length equals 18 residues. The CDR3 DNA sequence: TGTGCCAGCAGTGCCCTTCACCGACAGTCCTCTGGGGCCAACGTCCTGACTTTC. Residues: CASSALHRQSSGANVLTF.

The rearrangement uses TRBV6-1 and TRBJ2-7; 10 bases map to TRBD2. Germline CDR1 reads MNHNS; CDR2 reads SASEGT. This CDR3 region has 16 residues. V was pared by 4 bases and J by 4 bases, with 10 bases of the junction left unmatched. In nucleotides, the CDR3 is TGTGCCAGCAGTGCGTTCTCCAGCGGGAGGGTTTACGAGCAGTACTTC. Translation: CASSAFSSGRVYEQYF.

The sample holds a few counts of this clone. The chain carries TRBV5-4 and TRBJ1-5; D is ambiguous. CDR3 size: 15 residues. CDR1 is SGHNT and CDR2 is YYREEE in the germline V gene (reference sequence). V was trimmed by 2 bases and J by 5 bases, leaving 14 bases between them. The CDR3 coding sequence is TGTGCCAGCAGCTTTAAGGGAGGTCAATATCAGCCCCAGCATTTT. Translating gives CASSFKGGQYQPQHF.

This clone occurred a few times. This chain joins TRBV11-2 and TRBJ2-1, with unresolved D. V was clipped by 4 bases and J by 14 bases, with 15 bases between them. CDR1 is SGHAT, CDR2 FQNNGV, per germline. The CDR3 has 12 residues. The CDR3 DNA follows: TGTGCCAGCAGCTCCGTTTCGGTAGAGGAGTTCTTC. This translates into CASSSVSVEEFF.

The rearrangement uses TRBV30 and TRBJ1-1; the match to TRBD1 covers 9 bases. V gave up 3 bases and J gave up 4 bases; unmatched junction bases: 3. Germline V gene data show CDR1 as GTSNPN and CDR2 as SVGIG (reference sequence). The CDR3 has 13 amino acids. The CDR3 is CAWRLQGATEAFF. The CDR3, as DNA: TGTGCCTGGAGACTACAGGGGGCCACTGAAGCTTTCTTT.

The gene calls are TRBV28 and TRBJ2-2, with 11 positions matching TRBD2. CDR1 and CDR2 from the germline V gene are MDHEN and SYDVKM. The CDR3 contains 19 residues. Germline trimming cut 4 bases from V and 6 bases from J; bases unmatched to any gene: 16. CDR3 DNA: TGTGCCAGCAGTTCGCGGTCCACTAGCGGGAGCGGGTGGTCCGGGGAGCTGTTTTTT. Amino acid sequence: CASSSRSTSGSGWSGELFF.

The CDR3 spells CASSLPGQGYEQYF. The CDR3 nucleotides are TGTGCCAGCAGCTTACCGGGACAGGGCTACGAGCAGTACTTC. This chain uses TRBV5-6 with TRBJ2-7, with TRBD1 matching over 9 bases. V gave up 2 bases and J gave up 3 bases; unmatched junction bases: 3. The CDR3 is 14 residues long. Germline-derived CDR1 and CDR2 are SGHDT and YYEEEE. Full variable domain (outside the CDR3, taken from reference TRBV5-6 and TRBJ2-7): DAGVTQSPTHLIKTRGQQVTLRCSPKSGHDTVSWYQQALGQGPQFIFQYYEEEERQRGNFPDRFSGHQFPNYSSELNVNALLLGDSALYLCASSLPGQGYEQYFGPGTRLTVT.

The chain uses TRBV19 and TRBJ1-5, with 10 bases lining up with TRBD1. This CDR3 has 17 residues. Losses at the gene ends were 7 bases for V and 0 bases for J; bases not matched to a gene: 9. Germline V gene data show CDR1 as LNHDA and CDR2 as SQIVND (reference sequence). In nucleotides, the CDR3 is TGTGCCAGTAAAGGACAGGGGGTCGGGTATAGCAATCAGCCCCAGCATTTT. The encoded protein is CASKGQGVGYSNQPQHF.

This clone has a single count. This chain uses TRBV7-2 with TRBJ2-7, with a tentative D call TRBD2 (6 bases). Looked up from germline, CDR1 is SGHTA and CDR2 is FQGNSA. This CDR3 is 14 amino acids long. V was trimmed by 2 bases and J by 9 bases, leaving 17 bases between them. CDR3 DNA sequence: TGTGCCAGCAGCTTAAATCGGGAGATACACGGGCAGTACTTC. Translated: CASSLNREIHGQYF. Full variable domain (outside the CDR3, taken from reference TRBV7-2 and TRBJ2-7): GAGVSQSPSNKVTEKGKDVELRCDPISGHTALYWYRQSLGQGLEFLIYFQGNSAPDKSGLPSDRFSAERTGGSVSTLTIQRTQQEDSAVYLCASSLNREIHGQYFGPGTRLTVT.

The rearrangement uses TRBV4-3 and TRBJ2-5; 7 positions match TRBD2. CDR1 is LGHNA and CDR2 is YSLEER in the germline V gene. Trimming cost V 0 bases and J 1 base; bases outside gene matches: 8. This CDR3 is built from 17 residues. CDR3 bases: TGCGCCAGCAGCCAAGATCTGGGCGGGAGCCTCCAAGAGACCCAGTACTTC. It specifies CASSQDLGGSLQETQYF.